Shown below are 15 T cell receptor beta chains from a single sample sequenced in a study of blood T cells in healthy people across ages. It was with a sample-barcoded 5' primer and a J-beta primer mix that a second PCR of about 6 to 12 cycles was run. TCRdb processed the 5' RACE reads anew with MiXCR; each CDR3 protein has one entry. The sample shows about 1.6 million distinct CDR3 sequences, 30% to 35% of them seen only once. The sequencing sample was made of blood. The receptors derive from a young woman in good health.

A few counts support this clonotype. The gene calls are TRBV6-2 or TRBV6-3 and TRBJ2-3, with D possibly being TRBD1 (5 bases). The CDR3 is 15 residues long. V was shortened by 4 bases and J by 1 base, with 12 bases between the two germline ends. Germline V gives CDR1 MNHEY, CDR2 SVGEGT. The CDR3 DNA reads TGTGCCAGCAGTTCAGGGATAGTCGGCACAGATACGCAGTATTTT. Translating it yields CASSSGIVGTDTQYF.

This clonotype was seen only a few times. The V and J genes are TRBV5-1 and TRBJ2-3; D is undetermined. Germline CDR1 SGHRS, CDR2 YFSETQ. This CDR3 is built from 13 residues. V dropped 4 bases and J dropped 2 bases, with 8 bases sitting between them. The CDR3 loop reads CASSADLTDTQYF. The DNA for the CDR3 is TGCGCCAGCAGCGCGGACCTCACAGATACGCAGTATTTT.

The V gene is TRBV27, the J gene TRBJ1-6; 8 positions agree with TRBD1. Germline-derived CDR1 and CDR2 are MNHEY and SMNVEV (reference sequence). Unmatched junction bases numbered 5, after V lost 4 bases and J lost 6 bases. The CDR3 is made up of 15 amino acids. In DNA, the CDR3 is TGTGCCAGCAGTTCGTACGGACAGGGTAATTCACCCCTCCACTTT. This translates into CASSSYGQGNSPLHF.

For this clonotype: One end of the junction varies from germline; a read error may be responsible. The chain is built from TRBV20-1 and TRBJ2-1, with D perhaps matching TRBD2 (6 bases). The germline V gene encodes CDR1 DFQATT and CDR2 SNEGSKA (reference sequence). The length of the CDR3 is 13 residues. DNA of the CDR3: TGCAGTGCTAGAGTCCCGGACTACAGTGAGCAGTTCTTC. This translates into CSARVPDYSEQFF.

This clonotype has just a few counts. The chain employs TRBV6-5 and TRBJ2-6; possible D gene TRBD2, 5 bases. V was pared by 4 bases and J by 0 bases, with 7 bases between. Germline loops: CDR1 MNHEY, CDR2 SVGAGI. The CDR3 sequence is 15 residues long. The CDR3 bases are TGTGCCAGCAGTTTTACTAGCTCTGGGGCCAACGTCCTGACTTTC. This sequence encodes CASSFTSSGANVLTF.

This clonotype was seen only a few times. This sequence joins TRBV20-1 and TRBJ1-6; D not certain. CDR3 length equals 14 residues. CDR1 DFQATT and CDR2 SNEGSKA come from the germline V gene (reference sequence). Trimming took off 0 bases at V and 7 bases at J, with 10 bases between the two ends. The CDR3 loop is CSARDPQENSPLHF. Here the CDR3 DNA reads TGCAGTGCTAGAGATCCGCAGGAGAATTCACCCCTCCACTTT.

The CDR3 spells CASSSEYRVRGSPLHF. The CDR3 DNA is TGTGCCAGCAGTTCCGAATACAGGGTTAGGGGTTCACCCCTCCACTTT. V and J are TRBV27 and TRBJ1-6; possible D gene TRBD1, 6 bases. V lost 4 bases and J lost 9, with 19 bases in between. This CDR3 contains 16 residues. The germline gives CDR1 MNHEY, CDR2 SMNVEV (reference sequence).

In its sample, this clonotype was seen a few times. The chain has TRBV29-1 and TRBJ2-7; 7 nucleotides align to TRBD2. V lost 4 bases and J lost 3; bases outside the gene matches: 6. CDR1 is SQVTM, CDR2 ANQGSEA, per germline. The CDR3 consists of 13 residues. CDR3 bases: TGCAGCGTTGGAGGGCCGGGAGGCTACGAGCAGTACTTC. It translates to CSVGGPGGYEQYF.

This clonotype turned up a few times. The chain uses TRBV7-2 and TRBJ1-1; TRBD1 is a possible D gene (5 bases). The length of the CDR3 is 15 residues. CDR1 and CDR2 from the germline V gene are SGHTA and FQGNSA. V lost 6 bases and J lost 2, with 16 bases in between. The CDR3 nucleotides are TGTGCCAGCAGACCCTGGGGGGAGACTAACACTGAAGCTTTCTTT. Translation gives CASRPWGETNTEAFF.

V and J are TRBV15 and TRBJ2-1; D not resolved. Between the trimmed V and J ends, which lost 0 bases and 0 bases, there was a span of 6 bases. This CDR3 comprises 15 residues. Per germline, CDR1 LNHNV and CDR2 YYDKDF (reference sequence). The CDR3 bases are TGTGCCACCAGCAGAGAGAGTCGCTCCTACAATGAGCAGTTCTTC. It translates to CATSRESRSYNEQFF.

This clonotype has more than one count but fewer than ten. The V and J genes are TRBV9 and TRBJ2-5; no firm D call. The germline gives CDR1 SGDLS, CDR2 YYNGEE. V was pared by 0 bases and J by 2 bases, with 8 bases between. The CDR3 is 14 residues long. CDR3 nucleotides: TGTGCCAGCAGCGTAGAGGGAACACAAGAGACCCAGTACTTC. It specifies CASSVEGTQETQYF.

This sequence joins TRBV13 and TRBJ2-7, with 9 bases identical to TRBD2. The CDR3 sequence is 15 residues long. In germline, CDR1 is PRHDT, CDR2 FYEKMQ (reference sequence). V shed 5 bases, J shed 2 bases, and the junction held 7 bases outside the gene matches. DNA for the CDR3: TGTGCCAGCAGCGTAGATAGCGGGGGAGCCTACGAGCAGTACTTC. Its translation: CASSVDSGGAYEQYF.

In DNA, the CDR3 is TGTGCCAGCAGCTTAGATAGCGGGAGGGCCACAGATACGCAGTATTTT. Residues: CASSLDSGRATDTQYF. V gene TRBV11-2 combines with J gene TRBJ2-3; 11 nucleotides align to TRBD2. Germline assignment: CDR1 SGHAT and CDR2 FQNNGV. This CDR3 is built from 16 residues. The J segment lost 2 bases and the V segment lost 0 bases, leaving 1 base of the junction unmatched.

The CDR3: CASSLWLAAAIGQFF. Written as DNA, the CDR3 is TGTGCCAGCAGTTTATGGCTAGCGGCGGCAATCGGGCAGTTCTTC. The V and J genes are TRBV28 and TRBJ2-1, with 7 nucleotides matching TRBD2. This CDR3 region has 15 residues. Germline CDR1 is MDHEN and CDR2 is SYDVKM. J lost 12 bases, V lost 0 bases, and 11 bases had no gene match.

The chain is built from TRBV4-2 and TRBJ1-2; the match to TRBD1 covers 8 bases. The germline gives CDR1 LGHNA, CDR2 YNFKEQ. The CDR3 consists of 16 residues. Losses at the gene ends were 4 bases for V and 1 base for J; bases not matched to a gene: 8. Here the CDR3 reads CASSRRTGLDNYGYTF. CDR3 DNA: TGTGCCAGCAGCCGCCGGACAGGGTTGGATAACTATGGCTACACCTTC.